These 28 T cell receptor beta chains were sequenced from one sample in a study of blood T cell repertoires in COVID-19. Some clones are missing from TCRdb's copy, which holds only in-frame ones; the method was immunoSEQ multiplex PCR. The sample has around 250,000 clones, over 75% seen once. The sample taken for sequencing was PBMCs or T cells enriched from blood (not recorded which). The receptors shown here come from a woman aged 45-65 years who had recovered from COVID-19.

The chain recombines TRBV28 with TRBJ2-7; 10 bases align to TRBD1. Germline V lookup: CDR1 MDHEN, CDR2 SYDVKM. The CDR3 runs to 14 residues. V lost 6 bases and J lost 4; bases outside the gene matches: 6. The CDR3 protein is CASRPGQGTYEQYF. The CDR3 DNA is TGTGCCAGCAGGCCGGGACAGGGGACGTACGAGCAGTACTTC.

The gene calls are TRBV6-1 and TRBJ2-7; 8 nucleotides agree with TRBD2. J lost 6 bases, V lost 3 bases, and 7 bases had no gene match. This CDR3 comprises 14 residues. The germline V gene has CDR1 MNHNS and CDR2 SASEGT. Written as DNA, the CDR3 is TGTGCCAGCAGTGAGAGCGGGAGAAGGGGCGAGCAGTACTTC. Its protein product is CASSESGRRGEQYF.

The gene calls are TRBV2 and TRBJ1-1; TRBD1 matches at 9 bases. J lost 4 bases, V lost 1 base, and 10 bases had no gene match. From germline, CDR1 is SNHLY and CDR2 FYNNEI. This CDR3 has 17 amino acids. The CDR3 DNA reads as TGTGCCAGCAGTGAAGGTGGGACAGGGCGGAGAGGCACTGAAGCTTTCTTT. It encodes CASSEGGTGRRGTEAFF.

The V gene is TRBV19, the J gene TRBJ1-1; 8 nucleotides match TRBD1. Germline assignment: CDR1 LNHDA and CDR2 SQIVND (reference sequence). The length of the CDR3 is 13 residues. Trimming removed 6 bases from V and 4 bases from J; junction bases left unmatched: 4. CDR3 DNA sequence: TGTGCCAGTAGGCAGGGGGCGCGCACTGAAGCTTTCTTT. Its protein product is CASRQGARTEAFF. Filled out from reference TRBV19 and TRBJ1-1, the complete variable domain reads DGGITQSPKYLFRKEGQNVTLSCEQNLNHDAMYWYRQDPGQGLRLIYYSQIVNDFQKGDIAEGYSVSREKKESFPLTVTSAQKNPTAFYLCASRQGARTEAFFGQGTRLTVV.

The chain uses TRBV29-1 and TRBJ1-2; D unresolved. The V end was cut by 3 bases, the J end by 7 bases, with 9 bases between. Germline V gene data show CDR1 as SQVTM and CDR2 as ANQGSEA. The CDR3 runs to 11 residues. The DNA for the CDR3 is TGCAGCGTTGATGGAGAGTCTGGCTACACCTTC. Its protein product is CSVDGESGYTF.

Points on this clone: A read error may produce the germline difference seen at one junction end. The rearrangement joins TRBV27 to TRBJ2-7; tentatively, D is TRBD1 (5 bases). Germline values: CDR1 MNHEY, CDR2 SMNVEV (reference sequence). This CDR3 is 8 amino acids long. CDR3 sequence: CASNLGHF. CDR3 in DNA: TGTGCCAGCAACCTGGGGCATTTC.

The chain uses TRBV28 and TRBJ2-2, with 8 bases matching TRBD2. The V and J ends lost 5 bases and 5 bases, in that order; junction bases with no gene match: 4. The CDR3 is made up of 14 amino acids. Germline CDR1 is MDHEN and CDR2 is SYDVKM. CDR3 in amino acids: CASSLGTRTGELFF. Written as DNA, the CDR3 is TGTGCCAGCAGTCTGGGGACTAGAACCGGGGAGCTGTTTTTT.

This rearrangement joins TRBV27 to TRBJ2-1; possible D gene TRBD2, 6 bases. CDR3 length: 13 residues. The germline gives CDR1 MNHEY, CDR2 SMNVEV (reference sequence). The germline V and J ends were trimmed by 6 bases and 7 bases, with 13 bases remaining between them. The CDR3 coding sequence is TGTGCCAGCAGACGCGGAGGGGAAAATGAGCAGTTCTTC. Protein sequence: CASRRGGENEQFF.

The chain joins TRBV28 to TRBJ1-6, with D perhaps TRBD1 (5 bases). CDR1 and CDR2 from the germline V gene are MDHEN and SYDVKM. The CDR3 spans 14 residues. V was cut by 7 bases and J by 4 bases, with 11 bases left in between. The DNA of the CDR3 is TGTGCCAGCATTCACAGGCGATATAATTCACCCCTCCACTTT. It translates to CASIHRRYNSPLHF.

The chain recombines TRBV3-1 (or the pseudogene TRBV3-2) with TRBJ1-1, with 7 bases that match TRBD1. Germline-derived CDR1 and CDR2 are LGHDT and YNNKEL (reference sequence). The CDR3 is 14 residues long. With V trimmed by 4 bases and J by 5 bases, 7 bases remained unmatched. As DNA, the CDR3 is TGTGCCAGCAGCCGATTGACAGGGCAAACTGAAGCTTTCTTT. Amino acids: CASSRLTGQTEAFF.

This clone was counted once. A much larger clone sits a single nucleotide away, making a read error possible. The chain has TRBV6-5 and TRBJ2-2, with D perhaps matching TRBD1 (5 bases). The CDR3 totals 14 residues. V lost 0 bases and J lost 3, with 5 bases in between. The germline V gene encodes CDR1 MNHEY and CDR2 SVGAGI. The chain's CDR3 is CASSYSGDTGELFF. CDR3 DNA: TGTGCCAGCAGTTACTCAGGGGACACCGGGGAGCTGTTTTTT.

In DNA form, the CDR3 reads TGTGCCAGCAGCGAAGGATCCGGGACAATGAACACTGAAGCTTTCTTT. Amino acid sequence: CASSEGSGTMNTEAFF. The chain uses TRBV7-9 and TRBJ1-1, with D maybe TRBD1 (6 bases). CDR3 size: 16 residues. The V end was cut by 5 bases, the J end by 0 bases, with 16 bases between. The V gene's germline CDR1 is SEHNR and CDR2 FQNEAQ (reference sequence).

The J gene is TRBJ2-2, the V gene TRBV27, with a possible D match to TRBD2 (6 bases). CDR3 size: 13 residues. V shed 6 bases and J shed 4 bases, with 9 bases lying between them. Germline V gene lookup returns CDR1 MNHEY and CDR2 SMNVEV (reference sequence). This CDR3 is CASRGLLTGELFF. For the CDR3, the DNA is TGTGCCAGCAGGGGACTGCTCACCGGGGAGCTGTTTTTT.

This chain joins TRBV7-9 and TRBJ2-7; possible D gene TRBD1, 5 bases. V was cut by 5 bases and J by 1 base, with 15 bases left in between. The CDR3 loop spans 15 amino acids. Germline V CDR1 and CDR2: SEHNR, FQNEAQ (reference sequence). The CDR3 protein is CASSPTPPGSYEQYF. In DNA form, the CDR3 reads TGTGCCAGCAGCCCCACCCCCCCAGGGTCCTACGAGCAGTACTTC.

J is TRBJ1-1 and V is TRBV28; possible D gene TRBD1, 6 bases. The CDR3 is 14 residues long. The germline CDR1 and CDR2 sequences are MDHEN and SYDVKM. The V end was cut by 4 bases, the J end by 6 bases, with 15 bases between. CDR3 residues: CASSSPQGYPEAFF. The DNA for the CDR3 is TGTGCCAGCAGTTCGCCCCAGGGGTATCCTGAAGCTTTCTTT. Full variable domain (outside the CDR3, taken from reference TRBV28 and TRBJ1-1): DVKVTQSSRYLVKRTGEKVFLECVQDMDHENMFWYRQDPGLGLRLIYFSYDVKMKEKGDIPEGYSVSREKKERFSLILESASTNQTSMYLCASSSPQGYPEAFFGQGTRLTVV.

The rearrangement uses TRBV18 and TRBJ1-2; D is perhaps TRBD1 (6 bases). Trimming removed 1 base at V and 3 bases at J, with 6 bases between. The CDR3 has 13 amino acids. Germline lookup yields CDR1 KGHSH and CDR2 LQKENI. The CDR3 DNA follows: TGTGCCAGCTCACCACAGGGGGACTATGGCTACACCTTC. Residues: CASSPQGDYGYTF.

The rearrangement links TRBV3-1 (or the pseudogene TRBV3-2) to TRBJ2-2, with 14 bases aligning to TRBD2. The CDR3 consists of 19 residues. V lost 6 bases, J lost 5 bases, and 14 bases stayed unmatched. Germline V gene sequence: CDR1 LGHDT, CDR2 YNNKEL (reference sequence). CDR3 sequence: CASRRGLAGEGEGTGELFF. CDR3 DNA: TGTGCCAGCAGAAGGGGACTAGCGGGAGAAGGGGAAGGAACCGGGGAGCTGTTTTTT.

The DNA of the CDR3 is TGTGCCAGCAGCGCCGGGACAGTACAGCCCCAGCATTTT. Protein sequence: CASSAGTVQPQHF. This chain uses TRBV5-5 with TRBJ1-5, with 7 bases lining up with TRBD1. This CDR3 is 13 amino acids long. From germline, CDR1 is SGHKS and CDR2 YYEKEE (reference sequence). The V and J ends lost 4 bases and 7 bases, in that order; junction bases with no gene match: 5.

J is TRBJ1-1 and V is TRBV5-8; D is undetermined. The V gene lost 4 bases and the J gene lost 2 bases, with 3 bases spanning the gap. Germline loops: CDR1 SGHTS, CDR2 YDEGEE. The CDR3 is made up of 11 amino acids. The CDR3 reads CASSLNTEAFF. CDR3 in DNA: TGTGCCAGCAGCCTAAACACTGAAGCTTTCTTT.

This clone turned up a few times. The V and J genes are TRBV5-1 and TRBJ2-2, with a weak D call TRBD1 (5 bases). V lost 2 bases and J 0 bases, leaving 8 bases between the germline ends. The CDR3 length is 15 residues. The germline CDR1 and CDR2 sequences are SGHRS and YFSETQ. CDR3 nucleotide sequence: TGCGCCAGCAGCTTAAGACAGACGAACACCGGGGAGCTGTTTTTT. Translating it yields CASSLRQTNTGELFF.

This clone was observed a single time. This chain connects TRBV11-2 to TRBJ1-4; no clear D. Trimming left V 1 base short and J 12 bases short, with 15 bases between. The CDR3 has 14 residues. Germline lookup yields CDR1 SGHAT and CDR2 FQNNGV. CDR3 residues: CASSLVFGVGELFF. The CDR3 region has the DNA TGTGCCAGCAGCTTAGTGTTCGGGGTAGGAGAACTGTTTTTT.

In DNA, the CDR3 is TGTGCCAGCAGTGAAACGGGGACAAGCTACGAGCAGTACTTC. As protein: CASSETGTSYEQYF. J is TRBJ2-7 and V is TRBV6-1; D is possibly TRBD1 (6 bases). In germline, CDR1 is MNHNS, CDR2 SASEGT. V lost 2 bases and J 3 bases, leaving 11 bases between the germline ends. This CDR3 spans 14 amino acids.

V usage is TRBV19 and J usage is TRBJ2-5; maybe TRBD2 (6 bases). The CDR3 spans 14 residues. V lost 1 base, J lost 5 bases, and 11 bases lay in between. Germline V gene sequence: CDR1 LNHDA, CDR2 SQIVND (reference sequence). The CDR3 spells CASSIGGDLETQYF. The CDR3 DNA follows: TGTGCCAGTAGTATAGGGGGGGACCTCGAGACCCAGTACTTC. The full variable domain, in which reference TRBV19 and TRBJ2-5 provide the parts outside the CDR3, is DGGITQSPKYLFRKEGQNVTLSCEQNLNHDAMYWYRQDPGQGLRLIYYSQIVNDFQKGDIAEGYSVSREKKESFPLTVTSAQKNPTAFYLCASSIGGDLETQYFGPGTRLLVL.

The chain couples TRBV10-3 to TRBJ2-7, with 7 bases aligning to TRBD1. With 2 bases clipped from V and 6 bases from J, the junction kept 10 bases outside the gene matches. This CDR3 is built from 15 residues. The germline V gene encodes CDR1 ENHRY and CDR2 SYGVKD. Here the CDR3 DNA reads TGTGCCATCAGTGAGCCAATGAGGGACAGTTTCGAGCAGTACTTC. Its translation: CAISEPMRDSFEQYF.

The rearrangement links TRBV10-3 to TRBJ2-7; TRBD2 matches at 10 bases. Trimming removed 6 bases from V and 1 base from J; junction bases left unmatched: 12. There are 17 residues in the CDR3. Germline V CDR1 and CDR2: ENHRY, SYGVKD. The CDR3 reads CAISNPPRLAGSYEQYF. CDR3 bases: TGTGCCATCAGCAACCCCCCCCGACTAGCGGGTTCCTACGAGCAGTACTTC.

This chain links TRBV7-9 with TRBJ2-1, with TRBD2 matching 9 bases. Losses at the gene ends were 7 bases for V and 4 bases for J; bases not matched to a gene: 8. CDR3 length equals 15 residues. CDR1 is SEHNR, CDR2 FQNEAQ, per germline (reference sequence). The CDR3 protein is CASMGASGTYNEQFF. The CDR3 coding sequence is TGTGCCAGCATGGGCGCTAGCGGGACTTACAATGAGCAGTTCTTC. The full variable domain, with the rest looked up from reference TRBV7-9 and TRBJ2-1, is DTGVSQNPRHKITKRGQNVTFRCDPISEHNRLYWYRQTLGQGPEFLTYFQNEAQLEKSRLLSDRFSAERPKGSFSTLEIQRTEQGDSAMYLCASMGASGTYNEQFFGPGTRLTVL.

The chain recombines TRBV24-1 with TRBJ1-1; the D gene is possibly TRBD1 (5 bases). Per germline, CDR1 KGHDR and CDR2 SFDVKD. The CDR3 is made up of 18 amino acids. V gave up 5 bases and J gave up 0 bases, with 21 bases separating them. CDR3 amino acids: CATSGGGAGDLMNTEAFF. In DNA, the CDR3 is TGTGCCACCAGTGGAGGAGGGGCAGGCGACCTGATGAACACTGAAGCTTTCTTT.

This chain joins TRBV7-6 and TRBJ2-1, with 7 bases identical to TRBD2. Per the germline V gene, CDR1 is SGHVS and CDR2 is FNYEAQ. CDR3 length equals 17 residues. V lost 5 bases to trimming and J lost 5 bases; unmatched junction nucleotides: 15. The CDR3 DNA reads as TGTGCCAGCAGCCCCAGACCGGGACTACCGATTCACAATGAGCAGTTCTTC. Protein product: CASSPRPGLPIHNEQFF.